Listed below are T cell receptor beta chains from one sample, sequenced in a study of blood T cell repertoires in COVID-19. Assay used: immunoSEQ multiplex PCR; TCRdb lists only in-frame clones, some missing. The sample consists of approximately 220,000 clones, around 83% of them appearing once. The sample taken for sequencing was PBMCs or T cells enriched from blood (not recorded which). These receptors were taken from a woman between 35 and 50 years old with acute COVID-19. Each CDR3 is given with its conserved first and last residue. D genes are given only for firm matches. Clone size, where shown, is once, few, many, or a class for clones that have expanded.

TRBV29-1	.	TRBJ2-1	TRBD2	CSVTGLAADISSYNEQFF	TGCAGCGTTACCGGACTAGCGGCGGATATAAGCTCCTACAATGAGCAGTTCTTC
TRBV7-9	.	TRBJ2-7	TRBD1	CASSLGTAAYEQYF	TGTGCCAGCAGCCTGGGGACAGCCGCCTACGAGCAGTACTTC
TRBV4-1	once	TRBJ1-5	.	CASSRGAGARNQPQHF	TGCGCCAGCAGCCGAGGAGCAGGGGCGCGAAATCAGCCCCAGCATTTT
TRBV4-3	.	TRBJ1-5	.	CASSQGGNQPQHF	TGCGCCAGCAGCCAGGGAGGAAATCAGCCCCAGCATTTT
TRBV9	few	TRBJ2-7	TRBD1	CASSAGQGISYEQYF	TGTGCCAGCAGCGCCGGACAGGGGATATCCTACGAGCAGTACTTC
TRBV7-8	.	TRBJ1-6	TRBD1	CASSLGQGSNSPLHF	TGTGCCAGCAGCCTAGGACAGGGGAGCAATTCACCCCTCCACTTT
TRBV20-1	once	TRBJ2-7	.	CSASSLQGFRYEQYF	TGCAGTGCTAGTAGTTTACAGGGCTTTAGGTACGAGCAGTACTTC
TRBV5-4	.	TRBJ1-1	.	CASSLKGLLNTEAFF	TGTGCCAGCAGCTTAAAGGGACTTTTGAACACTGAAGCTTTCTTT
TRBV28	.	TRBJ1-2	.	CASSLPLQGSGYTF	TGTGCCAGCAGCCTCCCCCTACAGGGTTCTGGCTACACCTTC
TRBV5-1	once	TRBJ2-2	.	CASSLDRNTGELFF	TGCGCCAGCAGCTTGGATCGGAACACCGGGGAGCTGTTTTTT
TRBV11-2	.	TRBJ2-7	.	CASSLGPGLTSYEQYF	TGTGCCAGCAGCTTAGGCCCAGGACTAACTTCCTACGAGCAGTACTTC
TRBV11-3	.	TRBJ1-5	.	CASSLPIAGNQPQHF	TGTGCCAGCAGCCTACCCATAGCGGGCAATCAGCCCCAGCATTTT
TRBV28	.	TRBJ1-4	TRBD1	CASRNRGRTNEKLFF	TGTGCCAGCAGAAACAGGGGGCGCACTAATGAAAAACTGTTTTTT
TRBV11-3	few	TRBJ1-5	TRBD1	CASSHGQGWEPQHF	TGTGCCAGCAGCCACGGACAGGGGTGGGAGCCCCAGCATTTT
TRBV4-3	few	TRBJ2-7	.	CASSQDAGGLGEQYF	TGCGCCAGCAGCCAAGACGCTGGGGGGTTGGGCGAGCAGTACTTC
TRBV2	few	TRBJ1-2	TRBD1	CASSGDRVDGYTF	TGTGCCAGCAGTGGGGACAGGGTTGATGGCTACACCTTC
TRBV2	once	TRBJ2-1	TRBD2	CASHLAGEYNEQFF	TGTGCCAGCCACCTAGCGGGGGAGTACAATGAGCAGTTCTTC
TRBV5-1	.	TRBJ2-2	.	CASSGRGSDGELFF	TGCGCCAGCAGCGGGAGGGGGTCGGACGGGGAGCTGTTTTTT
TRBV7-3	.	TRBJ2-3	TRBD2	CASSLTSGYTDTQYF	TGTGCCAGCAGCCTTACTAGCGGCTACACAGATACGCAGTATTTT
TRBV5-1	.	TRBJ1-1	TRBD1	CASSLGTANTEAFF	TGCGCCAGCAGCCTGGGGACAGCGAACACTGAAGCTTTCTTT
TRBV21-1	.	TRBJ1-5	.	CASSKRENQPQHF	TGTGCCAGCAGCAAAAGGGAGAATCAGCCCCAGCATTTT
TRBV5-8	once	TRBJ2-3	.	CASSRWASDTQYF	TGTGCCAGCAGTCGATGGGCATCAGATACGCAGTATTTT
TRBV19	.	TRBJ1-2	TRBD1	CASTKGQVDGYTF	TGTGCCAGTACCAAGGGACAGGTTGATGGCTACACCTTC
TRBV6-5	.	TRBJ2-3	.	CASSSGGGPTDTQYF	TGTGCCAGCAGTTCCGGCGGGGGCCCCACAGATACGCAGTATTTT
TRBV5-1	.	TRBJ2-2	TRBD2	CASSLTPPGGSQSGELFF	TGCGCCAGCAGCTTGACCCCTCCGGGCGGGAGCCAATCCGGGGAGCTGTTTTTT
TRBV5-8	.	TRBJ1-2	TRBD1	CASSLVDRVVYGYTF	TGTGCCAGCAGCCTTGTAGACAGGGTGGTCTATGGCTACACCTTC
TRBV7-2	.	TRBJ1-4	.	CASSFRRDKPTNEKLFF	TGTGCCAGCAGCTTCCGCCGGGACAAACCAACTAATGAAAAACTGTTTTTT
TRBV6-5	.	TRBJ1-2	.	CASSYSEDGAWYGYTF	TGTGCCAGCAGTTACTCGGAGGACGGTGCGTGGTATGGCTACACCTTC
TRBV27	.	TRBJ2-7	TRBD1	CALPTQSFQGVMSSYEQYF	TGTGCCCTCCCCACGCAAAGCTTTCAGGGGGTCATGAGCTCCTACGAGCAGTACTTC
TRBV29-1	.	TRBJ2-3	TRBD2	CSVELGSGVSTDTQYF	TGCAGCGTTGAGTTAGGTAGCGGGGTAAGCACAGATACGCAGTATTTT
TRBV6-4	.	TRBJ1-2	.	CASSPGRANYGYTF	TGTGCCAGCAGCCCGGGCAGGGCTAACTATGGCTACACCTTC